The rows below give T cell receptor beta chains drawn from one sample of a study of T-cell reconstitution after alpha-beta-depleted transplantation in children. TCRdb called the PCR reads again in MiXCR, with one record for every CDR3 protein. The data hold roughly 490,000 distinct CDR3 sequences, with 10% to 12% observed a single time. Sequencing was performed on PBMCs, mostly from graft donor cells, taken 180 days after TCRalphabeta/CD19-depleted stem cell transplant. These receptors were obtained from a female patient aged 2-10 years who had a stem cell transplant for aplastic anemia, so the T cells may come from the graft donor. Each CDR3 is given with its conserved first and last residue. Fields, in order: V gene, clone size, J gene, D gene, CDR3 DNA, CDR3 protein. The D gene is left open where the match is weak. Expanded clones get a size class; other rows say once, few or many, or leave the size out.

V gene: TRBV20-1
clone size: few
J gene: TRBJ2-7
D gene: NA
CDR3 DNA: TGCAGTGCTCTAGAGGTCTACGAGCAGTACTTC
CDR3 protein: CSALEVYEQYF

V gene: TRBV11-3
clone size: NA
J gene: TRBJ1-6
D gene: NA
CDR3 DNA: TGTGCCAGCAGCGAACACCTCTCCTATAATTCACCCCTCCACTTT
CDR3 protein: CASSEHLSYNSPLHF

V gene: TRBV5-1
clone size: NA
J gene: TRBJ2-3
D gene: NA
CDR3 DNA: TGCGCCAGCAGCTTGAGCGGACCTCCCACAGATACGCAGTATTTT
CDR3 protein: CASSLSGPPTDTQYF

V gene: TRBV7-2
clone size: NA
J gene: TRBJ2-7
D gene: NA
CDR3 DNA: TGTGCCAGCAGCCCCCGGTCCCGCACCTACGAGCAGTACTTC
CDR3 protein: CASSPRSRTYEQYF

V gene: TRBV6-1
clone size: few
J gene: TRBJ2-1
D gene: NA
CDR3 DNA: TGTGCCAGCAGTGAAAATTGGGTCGAGCAGTTCTTC
CDR3 protein: CASSENWVEQFF

V gene: TRBV6-1
clone size: NA
J gene: TRBJ2-6
D gene: NA
CDR3 DNA: TGTGCCAGCGGCAATGGTGGTCCTGGGGCCAACGTCCTGACTTTC
CDR3 protein: CASGNGGPGANVLTF

V gene: TRBV27
clone size: many
J gene: TRBJ1-5
D gene: NA
CDR3 DNA: TGTGCCAGCAGTCCATACGGGGGGTGGGGCAATCAGCCCCAGCATTTT
CDR3 protein: CASSPYGGWGNQPQHF

V gene: TRBV5-1
clone size: NA
J gene: TRBJ2-4
D gene: TRBD2
CDR3 DNA: TGCGCCAGCAGCTTGGGACTAGCCAAAAACAGTCAGTACTTC
CDR3 protein: CASSLGLAKNSQYF

V gene: TRBV4-3
clone size: few
J gene: TRBJ1-4
D gene: NA
CDR3 DNA: TGCGCCAGCAGCCAAGAGCATCATCGGGATCTGAATGAAAAACTGTTTTTT
CDR3 protein: CASSQEHHRDLNEKLFF

V gene: TRBV6-2/TRBV6-3
clone size: many
J gene: TRBJ2-5
D gene: TRBD1
CDR3 DNA: TGTGCCAGCAGTTCCAGGGGGCCGGGAGAGACCCAGTACTTC
CDR3 protein: CASSSRGPGETQYF

V gene: TRBV28
clone size: few
J gene: TRBJ1-1
D gene: NA
CDR3 DNA: TGTGCCAGCAGTAGGAGGAGGGGGGGCCGCCTAATGAACACTGAAGCTTTCTTT
CDR3 protein: CASSRRRGGRLMNTEAFF

V gene: TRBV18
clone size: NA
J gene: TRBJ2-1
D gene: TRBD2
CDR3 DNA: TGTGCCAGCTCACCGGTTGGTACTAGCGGGAGTAATGAGCAGTTCTTC
CDR3 protein: CASSPVGTSGSNEQFF

V gene: TRBV4-2
clone size: NA
J gene: TRBJ2-1
D gene: NA
CDR3 DNA: TGTGCCAGCAGCCAGGGTCCGGGGGCAAGTAGCTCCTACAATGAGCAGTTCTTC
CDR3 protein: CASSQGPGASSSYNEQFF

V gene: TRBV9
clone size: few
J gene: TRBJ1-2
D gene: TRBD1
CDR3 DNA: TGTGCCAGCAGCGTCAGAAACAGGGGGCTCTATGGCTACACCTTC
CDR3 protein: CASSVRNRGLYGYTF

V gene: TRBV30
clone size: NA
J gene: TRBJ1-2
D gene: NA
CDR3 DNA: TGTGCCTGGGATAAGACTGAGGGCTATGGCTACACCTTC
CDR3 protein: CAWDKTEGYGYTF

V gene: TRBV14
clone size: many
J gene: TRBJ2-1
D gene: NA
CDR3 DNA: TGTGCCAGCAGCTCTAACATCAGGGGTAATGAGCAGTTCTTC
CDR3 protein: CASSSNIRGNEQFF

V gene: TRBV30
clone size: NA
J gene: TRBJ2-4
D gene: NA
CDR3 DNA: TGTGCCTGGAGGACGATGGGGGAAAACATTCAGTACTTC
CDR3 protein: CAWRTMGENIQYF

V gene: TRBV9
clone size: few
J gene: TRBJ2-3
D gene: TRBD2
CDR3 DNA: TGTGCCAGCAGCGTCATCCGGAAGCGGGGGAGGTCCACAGATACGCAGTATTTT
CDR3 protein: CASSVIRKRGRSTDTQYF

V gene: TRBV27
clone size: few
J gene: TRBJ1-2
D gene: NA
CDR3 DNA: TGTGCCAGCAGTGGGACCGGGACCCACATTAATGAGGGCTACACCTTC
CDR3 protein: CASSGTGTHINEGYTF

V gene: TRBV6-5
clone size: few
J gene: TRBJ2-5
D gene: NA
CDR3 DNA: TGTGCCAGCAGTTCCCCTCAGCGGTCCGGGGAGACCCAGTACTTC
CDR3 protein: CASSSPQRSGETQYF

V gene: TRBV7-2
clone size: many
J gene: TRBJ1-5
D gene: NA
CDR3 DNA: TGTGCCAGCAGCTTAGTTAGCAATCAGCCCCAGCATTTT
CDR3 protein: CASSLVSNQPQHF

V gene: TRBV11-2
clone size: many
J gene: TRBJ2-1
D gene: TRBD2
CDR3 DNA: TGTGCCAGCAGCATAGGGAGGGGTGGGTTCTTC
CDR3 protein: CASSIGRGGFF

V gene: TRBV7-2
clone size: few
J gene: TRBJ2-1
D gene: TRBD1
CDR3 DNA: TGTGCCAGCAGCTGGACAGGGGACAATGAGCAGTTCTTC
CDR3 protein: CASSWTGDNEQFF

V gene: TRBV5-1
clone size: many
J gene: TRBJ2-7
D gene: TRBD2
CDR3 DNA: TGCGCCAGCAGCGAGGGGACTAGCGGGGCCTACGAGCAGTACTTC
CDR3 protein: CASSEGTSGAYEQYF

V gene: TRBV29-1
clone size: few
J gene: TRBJ2-5
D gene: TRBD2
CDR3 DNA: TGCAGCGTTGGAGCGGGAGTAGAGACCCAGTACTTC
CDR3 protein: CSVGAGVETQYF

V gene: TRBV19
clone size: NA
J gene: TRBJ1-2
D gene: NA
CDR3 DNA: TGTGCCAGTAGTATTCCTGCCGGGGGGTCCTCGGACGGCTACACCTTC
CDR3 protein: CASSIPAGGSSDGYTF

V gene: TRBV12-3/TRBV12-4
clone size: NA
J gene: TRBJ2-5
D gene: NA
CDR3 DNA: TGTGCCAGCAGTTTAAACAGTCTGTACCAAGAGACCCAGTACTTC
CDR3 protein: CASSLNSLYQETQYF

V gene: TRBV4-1
clone size: NA
J gene: TRBJ2-1
D gene: TRBD2
CDR3 DNA: TGCGCCAGCAGCCATAAACTCCTAGCGGGAGGGAGCTACAATGAGCAGTTCTTC
CDR3 protein: CASSHKLLAGGSYNEQFF

V gene: TRBV19
clone size: many
J gene: TRBJ2-1
D gene: TRBD1
CDR3 DNA: TGTGCCAGTAATAGACAGGGGTACTACAATGAGCAGTTCTTC
CDR3 protein: CASNRQGYYNEQFF

V gene: TRBV12-3/TRBV12-4
clone size: NA
J gene: TRBJ1-2
D gene: NA
CDR3 DNA: TGTGCCAGCAGTTTTGGGGCAGTAGGCGGCTACACCTTC
CDR3 protein: CASSFGAVGGYTF

V gene: TRBV20-1
clone size: many
J gene: TRBJ1-3
D gene: NA
CDR3 DNA: TGCAGTGCTAGAGGGTTTGAGTTCTCTGGAAACACCATATATTTT
CDR3 protein: CSARGFEFSGNTIYF

V gene: TRBV20-1
clone size: NA
J gene: TRBJ2-2
D gene: TRBD2
CDR3 DNA: TGCAGTGCTAGAGATCTCTCGCTAGCGGTTAACACCGGGGAGCTGTTTTTT
CDR3 protein: CSARDLSLAVNTGELFF

V gene: TRBV25-1
clone size: few
J gene: TRBJ2-1
D gene: TRBD2
CDR3 DNA: TGTGCCAGCAGTGAACCCCTTTTGCTAGCGGGAGGGAACAATGAGCAGTTCTTC
CDR3 protein: CASSEPLLLAGGNNEQFF

V gene: TRBV3-1
clone size: few
J gene: TRBJ2-5
D gene: NA
CDR3 DNA: TGTGCCAGCAGCCAGATGGAGACCCAGTACTTC
CDR3 protein: CASSQMETQYF

V gene: TRBV5-1
clone size: NA
J gene: TRBJ2-6
D gene: NA
CDR3 DNA: TGCGCCAGCAGCTTGTCTGGGCTCGCCAGAGCCAACGTCCTGACTTTC
CDR3 protein: CASSLSGLARANVLTF

V gene: TRBV12-3/TRBV12-4
clone size: few
J gene: TRBJ1-1
D gene: TRBD1
CDR3 DNA: TGTGCCAGCAGTTACAGGGGCGGGCTGGCTGAAGCTTTCTTT
CDR3 protein: CASSYRGGLAEAFF

V gene: TRBV20-1
clone size: few
J gene: TRBJ2-3
D gene: NA
CDR3 DNA: TGCAGTGCTGGCCCGACTTTTGGCTGGGACACAGATACGCAGTATTTT
CDR3 protein: CSAGPTFGWDTDTQYF

V gene: TRBV4-2
clone size: few
J gene: TRBJ1-5
D gene: NA
CDR3 DNA: TGTGCCAGCAGCTACTCCCGTAATTTGGGGCCCCAGCATTTT
CDR3 protein: CASSYSRNLGPQHF

V gene: TRBV15
clone size: few
J gene: TRBJ2-2
D gene: NA
CDR3 DNA: TGTGCCACCAGCAGAGATACGCGAGGAGGCGGGGAGCTGTTTTTT
CDR3 protein: CATSRDTRGGGELFF

V gene: TRBV6-5
clone size: NA
J gene: TRBJ2-2
D gene: TRBD2
CDR3 DNA: TGTGCCAGCAGTTATGGACTAGCGAACGGGGAGCTGTTTTTT
CDR3 protein: CASSYGLANGELFF

V gene: TRBV4-1
clone size: few
J gene: TRBJ2-3
D gene: NA
CDR3 DNA: TGCGCCAGCAGCCAAGATCAGCGGTGGAATACGCAGTATTTT
CDR3 protein: CASSQDQRWNTQYF